This T cell receptor (beta chain) is drawn from a study of blood T cell repertoires in COVID-19. Study at large: Donors in the United States, Italy and Spain gave samples during acute or convalescent COVID-19. Nucleic acid was either cDNA or gDNA, and it came from T cells, B-cell-depleted T cells, or PBMCs.

As handled by the study authors: Cell counts per sample came from amplifying reference gene primers. Method: immunoSEQ multiplex PCR; TCRdb's copy keeps in-frame clones and lacks some. Clone size and the V and J calls come from that table; the DNA yielded D and trimming. The sample lists 200,000 or so clones; roughly 80% were seen once. CDR1 SGDLS and CDR2 YYNGEE come from the germline V gene. CDR3 length equals 16 residues. Losses at the gene ends were 2 bases for V and 3 bases for J; bases not matched to a gene: 6. The chain has TRBV9 and TRBJ2-2; TRBD2 matches at 8 bases. This TCR derives from a human donor in a cohort sampled during active COVID-19. Material for sequencing was peripheral blood. The CDR3 loop reads CASSVGAGGYTGELFF. The CDR3 coding sequence is TGTGCCAGCAGCGTCGGGGCGGGAGGATACACCGGGGAGCTGTTTTTT. Combining the CDR3 with reference TRBV9 and TRBJ2-2 gives the whole variable domain DSGVTQTPKHLITATGQRVTLRCSPRSGDLSVYWYQQSLDQGLQFLIQYYNGEERAKGNILERFSAQQFPDLHSELNLSSLELGDSALYFCASSVGAGGYTGELFFGEGSRLTVL.